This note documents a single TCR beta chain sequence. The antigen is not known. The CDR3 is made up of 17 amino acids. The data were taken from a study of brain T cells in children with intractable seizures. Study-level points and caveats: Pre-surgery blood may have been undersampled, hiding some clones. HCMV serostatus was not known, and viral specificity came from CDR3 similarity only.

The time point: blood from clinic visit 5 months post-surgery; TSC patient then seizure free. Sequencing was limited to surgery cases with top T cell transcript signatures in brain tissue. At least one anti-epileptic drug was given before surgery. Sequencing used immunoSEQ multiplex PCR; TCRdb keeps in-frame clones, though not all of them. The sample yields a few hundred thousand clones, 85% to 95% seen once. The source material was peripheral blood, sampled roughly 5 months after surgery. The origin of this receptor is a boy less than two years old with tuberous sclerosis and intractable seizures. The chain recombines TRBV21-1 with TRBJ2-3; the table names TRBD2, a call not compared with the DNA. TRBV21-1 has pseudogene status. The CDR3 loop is CASSTGGGGTGTDTQYF. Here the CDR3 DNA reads TGTGCCAGCAGCACCGGAGGCGGGGGAACGGGCACAGATACGCAGTATTTT.